This TCR beta chain was recovered during a study of CD8 T cells in ankylosing spondylitis. The CDR3 is made up of 15 amino acids. CDR1 is MDHEN and CDR2 is SYDVKM in the germline V gene. V shed 6 bases, J shed 4 bases, and the junction held 12 bases outside the gene matches. One entry per CDR3 protein, called by TCRdb with MiXCR from the 5' RACE reads. Here the sample spans under 850,000 distinct CDR3 sequences, 19% being singletons. Notes on the study in general: Made up of several highly homologous variants, a TCR beta motif appeared characteristic of ankylosing spondylitis blood.

The sample holds a few counts of this clonotype. Its antigen is as yet unknown. This chain joins TRBV28 and TRBJ2-7; 7 bases fit TRBD1. The sample consisted of blood, either unsorted or a sorted T cell fraction (not recorded which). The receptor was isolated from a male donor with ankylosing spondylitis. DNA of the CDR3: TGTGCCAGCAGACGGGGTGGGACAGAGAAATACGAGCAGTACTTC. It is translated as CASRRGGTEKYEQYF.